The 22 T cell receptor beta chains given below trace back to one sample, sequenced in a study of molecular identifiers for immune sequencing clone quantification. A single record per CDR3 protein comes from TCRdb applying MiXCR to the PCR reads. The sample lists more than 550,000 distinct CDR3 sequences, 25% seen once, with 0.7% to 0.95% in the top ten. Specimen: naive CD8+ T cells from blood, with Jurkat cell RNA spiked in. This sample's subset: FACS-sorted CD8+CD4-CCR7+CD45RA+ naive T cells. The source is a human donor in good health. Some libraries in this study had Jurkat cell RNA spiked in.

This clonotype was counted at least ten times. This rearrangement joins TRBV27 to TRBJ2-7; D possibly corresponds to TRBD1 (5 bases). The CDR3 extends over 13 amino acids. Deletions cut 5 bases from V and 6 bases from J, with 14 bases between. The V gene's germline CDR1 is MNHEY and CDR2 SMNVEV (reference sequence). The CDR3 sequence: CASSLSRTSEQYF. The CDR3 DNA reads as TGTGCCAGCAGTCTGAGCAGGACATCCGAGCAGTACTTC.

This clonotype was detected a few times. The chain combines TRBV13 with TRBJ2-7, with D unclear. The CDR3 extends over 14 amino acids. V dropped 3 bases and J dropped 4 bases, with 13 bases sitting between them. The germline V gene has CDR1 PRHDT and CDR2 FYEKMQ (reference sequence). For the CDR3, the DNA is TGTGCCAGCAGCTTCGGCGGAACCTTGTACGAGCAGTACTTC. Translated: CASSFGGTLYEQYF.

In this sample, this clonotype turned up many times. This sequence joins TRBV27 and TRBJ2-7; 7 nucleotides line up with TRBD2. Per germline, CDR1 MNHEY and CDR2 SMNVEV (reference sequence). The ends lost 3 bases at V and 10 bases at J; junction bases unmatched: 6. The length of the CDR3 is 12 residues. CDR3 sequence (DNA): TGTGCCAGCAGTTTCCCGGGGGGACTCCAGTACTTC. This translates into CASSFPGGLQYF.

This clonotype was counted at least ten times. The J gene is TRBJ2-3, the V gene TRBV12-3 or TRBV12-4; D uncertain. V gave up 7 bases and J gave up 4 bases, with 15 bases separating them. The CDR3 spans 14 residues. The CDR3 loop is CASTSLGAADTQYF. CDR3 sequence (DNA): TGTGCCAGCACCTCTTTAGGCGCGGCAGATACGCAGTATTTT.

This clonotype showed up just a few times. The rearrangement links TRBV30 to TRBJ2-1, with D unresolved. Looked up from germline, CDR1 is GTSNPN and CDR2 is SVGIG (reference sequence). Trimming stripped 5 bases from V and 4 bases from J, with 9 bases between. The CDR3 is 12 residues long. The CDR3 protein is CAWGLGYNEQFF. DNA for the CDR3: TGTGCCTGGGGGCTCGGGTACAATGAGCAGTTCTTC.

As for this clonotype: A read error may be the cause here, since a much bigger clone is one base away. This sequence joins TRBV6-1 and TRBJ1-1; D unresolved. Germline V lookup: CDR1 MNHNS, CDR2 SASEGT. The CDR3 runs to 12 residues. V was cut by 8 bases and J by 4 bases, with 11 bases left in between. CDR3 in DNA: TGTGCCAGCTTCTACATGAGCACTGAAGCTTTCTTT. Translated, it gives CASFYMSTEAFF.

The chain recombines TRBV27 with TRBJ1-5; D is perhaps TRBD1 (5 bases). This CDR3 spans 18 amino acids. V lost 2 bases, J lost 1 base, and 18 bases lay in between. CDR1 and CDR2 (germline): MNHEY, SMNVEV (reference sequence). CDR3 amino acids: CASSLLGRARGSNQPQHF. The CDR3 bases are TGTGCCAGCAGTTTACTCGGCAGGGCGAGAGGAAGCAATCAGCCCCAGCATTTT.

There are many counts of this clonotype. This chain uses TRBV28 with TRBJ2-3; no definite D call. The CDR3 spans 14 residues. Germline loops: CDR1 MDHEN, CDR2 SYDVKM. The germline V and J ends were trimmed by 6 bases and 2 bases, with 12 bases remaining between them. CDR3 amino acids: CASSQPHDTDTQYF. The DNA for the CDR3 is TGTGCCAGCAGCCAACCCCACGACACAGATACGCAGTATTTT. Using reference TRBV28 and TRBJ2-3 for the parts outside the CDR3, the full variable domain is DVKVTQSSRYLVKRTGEKVFLECVQDMDHENMFWYRQDPGLGLRLIYFSYDVKMKEKGDIPEGYSVSREKKERFSLILESASTNQTSMYLCASSQPHDTDTQYFGPGTRLTVL.

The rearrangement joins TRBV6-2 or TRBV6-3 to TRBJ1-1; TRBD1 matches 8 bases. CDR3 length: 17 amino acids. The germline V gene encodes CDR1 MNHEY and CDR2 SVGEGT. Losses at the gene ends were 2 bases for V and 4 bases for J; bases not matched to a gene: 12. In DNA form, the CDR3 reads TGTGCCAGCAGTTACCCCTCAAATGACAGGGGTAGCACTGAAGCTTTCTTT. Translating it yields CASSYPSNDRGSTEAFF.

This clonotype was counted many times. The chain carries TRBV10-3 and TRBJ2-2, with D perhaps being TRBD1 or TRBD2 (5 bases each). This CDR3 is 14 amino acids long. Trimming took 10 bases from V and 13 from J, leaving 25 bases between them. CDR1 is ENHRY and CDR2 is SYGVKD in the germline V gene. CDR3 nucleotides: TGTGCCACACAAGGGGAGACCGAGTGGATGGTGCTGTTTTTT. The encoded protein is CATQGETEWMVLFF.

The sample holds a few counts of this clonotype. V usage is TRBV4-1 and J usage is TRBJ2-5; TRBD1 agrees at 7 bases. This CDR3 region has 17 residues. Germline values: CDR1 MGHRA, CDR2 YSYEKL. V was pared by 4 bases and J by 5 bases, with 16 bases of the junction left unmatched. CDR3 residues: CASSPYRDSNRPETQYF. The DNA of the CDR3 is TGCGCCAGCAGCCCCTACCGGGACAGCAATCGACCGGAGACCCAGTACTTC.

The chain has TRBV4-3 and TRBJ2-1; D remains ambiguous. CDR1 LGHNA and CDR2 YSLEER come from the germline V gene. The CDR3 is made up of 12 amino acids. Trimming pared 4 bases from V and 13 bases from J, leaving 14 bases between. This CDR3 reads CASSPNLVLQFF. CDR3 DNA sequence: TGCGCCAGCAGCCCAAATCTAGTTCTCCAGTTCTTC.

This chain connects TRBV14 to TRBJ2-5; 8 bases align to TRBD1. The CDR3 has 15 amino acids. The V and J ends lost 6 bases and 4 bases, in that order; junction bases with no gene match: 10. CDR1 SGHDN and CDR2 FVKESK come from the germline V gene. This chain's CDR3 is CASRPTGGIGETQYF. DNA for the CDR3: TGTGCCAGCAGACCAACAGGGGGGATTGGAGAGACCCAGTACTTC.

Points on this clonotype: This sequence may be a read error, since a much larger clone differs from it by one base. CDR3 DNA sequence: TGTGCCAGCCGACCCAAGGGGGGACTAGCGGGAGGAGAGCCCCAGTACTTC. It translates to CASRPKGGLAGGEPQYF. V is TRBV28 and J is TRBJ2-5; 15 bases align to TRBD2. The germline gives CDR1 MDHEN, CDR2 SYDVKM. The CDR3 totals 17 residues.

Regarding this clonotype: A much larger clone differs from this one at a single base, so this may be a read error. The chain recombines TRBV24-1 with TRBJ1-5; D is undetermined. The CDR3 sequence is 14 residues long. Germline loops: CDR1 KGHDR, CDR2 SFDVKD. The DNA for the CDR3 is TGTGCCGCCAGTGGAGGATCCAGCAATCAGCCCCAGCATTTT. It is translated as CAASGGSSNQPQHF.

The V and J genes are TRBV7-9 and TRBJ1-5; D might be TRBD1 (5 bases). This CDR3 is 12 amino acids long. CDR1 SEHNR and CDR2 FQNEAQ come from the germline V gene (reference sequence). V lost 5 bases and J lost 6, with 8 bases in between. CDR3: CASSPDSQPQHF. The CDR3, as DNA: TGTGCCAGCAGCCCTGACAGTCAGCCCCAGCATTTT.

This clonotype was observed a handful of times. CDR3 amino acids: CSARGLPGTGGDAANGYEQYF. The DNA for the CDR3 is TGCAGTGCTAGAGGCCTACCCGGGACAGGGGGCGATGCCGCGAACGGCTACGAGCAGTACTTC. V and J are TRBV20-1 and TRBJ2-7; 12 bases fit TRBD1. V lost 1 base, J lost 3 bases, and 22 bases stayed unmatched. The CDR3 totals 21 residues. Germline CDR1 is DFQATT and CDR2 is SNEGSKA (reference sequence).

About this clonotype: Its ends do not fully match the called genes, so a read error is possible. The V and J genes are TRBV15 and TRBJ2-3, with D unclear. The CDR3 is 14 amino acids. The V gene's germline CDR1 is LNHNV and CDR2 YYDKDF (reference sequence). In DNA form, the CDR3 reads TGTGCCACCAGCAGAGCACCCCCTACAGCTACGCAGTATTTT. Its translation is CATSRAPPTATQYF.

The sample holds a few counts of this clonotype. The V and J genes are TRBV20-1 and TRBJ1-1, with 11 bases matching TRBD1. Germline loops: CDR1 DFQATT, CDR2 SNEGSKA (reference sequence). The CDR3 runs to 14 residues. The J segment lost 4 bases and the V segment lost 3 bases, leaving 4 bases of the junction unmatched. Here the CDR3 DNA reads TGCAGTGCTAGGGACAGGGGGCGCGTCACTGAAGCTTTCTTT. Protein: CSARDRGRVTEAFF.

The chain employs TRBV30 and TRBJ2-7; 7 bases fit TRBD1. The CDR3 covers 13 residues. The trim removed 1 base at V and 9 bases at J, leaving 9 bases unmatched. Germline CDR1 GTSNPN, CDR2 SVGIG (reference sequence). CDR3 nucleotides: TGTGCCTGGAGTGGACAGGGCCGGTGGGGGCAGTACTTC. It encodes CAWSGQGRWGQYF.

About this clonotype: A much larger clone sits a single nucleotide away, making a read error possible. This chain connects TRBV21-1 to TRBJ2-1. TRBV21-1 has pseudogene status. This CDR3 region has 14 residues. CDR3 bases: TGTGCCAGCACCATAGCGGAGACCTACAATGAGCGGTTCTTC. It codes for CASTIAETYNERFF.

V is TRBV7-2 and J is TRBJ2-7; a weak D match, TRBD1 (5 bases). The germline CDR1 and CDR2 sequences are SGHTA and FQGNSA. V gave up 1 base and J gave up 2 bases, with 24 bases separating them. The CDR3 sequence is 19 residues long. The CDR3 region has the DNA TGTGCCAGCAGCTTAGGGGGCGGCTCTGTTTCACTCCGAACCTACGAGCAGTACTTC. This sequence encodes CASSLGGGSVSLRTYEQYF.